The clone carrying this T cell receptor (beta chain) came up once. Its specificity is not known. The data are from a study of T cells in tuberculosis. Overall study context: In South Africa, adults with active tuberculosis were compared with IGRA-negative and latently infected IGRA-positive adolescents. Study-wide results and limits: Active tuberculosis TCR-alpha repertoires lay closer to GMM-specific TCRs than IGRA-negative controls, suggesting clonal expansion. Active tuberculosis patients had shorter CDR3-alpha; the beta difference was nonsignificant.

Latent tuberculosis screening used tuberculin skin test and IGRA at entry. Profiled with immunoSEQ multiplex PCR; TCRdb holds only in-frame clones, not every one. The sample includes roughly 41,000 clones, roughly 93% seen only once; the top ten take roughly 12%. Germline V gene sequence: CDR1 SGHRS, CDR2 YFSETQ. Trimming took off 4 bases at V and 8 bases at J, with 24 bases between the two ends. The CDR3 is made up of 16 amino acids. The receptor comes from a donor aged 10-29 years with latent tuberculosis or without tuberculosis infection. Some clones in this sample may be carry-over from other donors' samples. Sequenced sample: PBMCs. This chain links TRBV5-1 with TRBJ1-2, with TRBD1 as a possible D gene (6 bases). The CDR3, as DNA: TGCGCCAGCAGCCCTTACAACAGGGACAAACGAGTCGGCTACACCTTC. It yields the protein CASSPYNRDKRVGYTF.